This TCR beta chain was recovered during a study of shared clonotypes between healthy human individuals. Whole-study context: CD4 naive and CD4 memory each took three plates per donor, while CD8 naive took two and CD8 memory one. Study-level results: Relative to their counterparts shared across all four donors, non-shared clonotypes exhibited diminished generation probabilities.

The repertoire was sequenced with immunoSEQ multiplex PCR; TCRdb's copy has only in-frame clones and lacks some. The sample shows around 2.1 million clones, nearly 97% of them seen only once. Everyone who donated was a Caucasian adult who lived in Nashville, Tennessee. Remarks on this clone: Its specificity is not known.

The sequenced material came from naive CD4+ T cells sorted from blood. Specified subset: CD45RA+ positively selected. The source is a young man in good health.

The CDR3 sequence is CAWSPRDRVISAQYF. The CDR3 DNA reads as TGTGCCTGGAGTCCAAGGGACAGGGTAATCTCAGCGCAGTACTTC. V usage is TRBV30 and J usage is TRBJ2-7; TRBD1 agrees at 9 bases. The CDR3 has 15 residues. CDR1 and CDR2 from the germline V gene are GTSNPN and SVGIG (reference sequence). The ends lost 2 bases at V and 9 bases at J; junction bases unmatched: 14.